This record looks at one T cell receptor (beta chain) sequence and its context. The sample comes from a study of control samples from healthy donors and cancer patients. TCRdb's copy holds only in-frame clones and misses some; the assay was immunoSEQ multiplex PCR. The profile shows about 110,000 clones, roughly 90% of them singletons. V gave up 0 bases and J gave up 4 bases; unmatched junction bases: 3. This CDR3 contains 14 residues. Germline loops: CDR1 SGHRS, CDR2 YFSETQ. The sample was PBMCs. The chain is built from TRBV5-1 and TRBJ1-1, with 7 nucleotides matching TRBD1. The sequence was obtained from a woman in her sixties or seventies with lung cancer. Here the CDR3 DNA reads TGCGCCAGCAGCTTGGAACAGGGGCGCACTGAAGCTTTCTTT. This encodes CASSLEQGRTEAFF.